Each of the 18 T cell receptor beta chains below was sequenced from the same sample in a study of T cell repertoires in cytomegalovirus infection. Via MiXCR, TCRdb re-called the reads, giving one row per CDR3 protein. The sample lists roughly 600,000 distinct CDR3 sequences, approximately 24% occurring once. Sample: CD8+ T cells from PBMCs. These receptors came from a human donor in good health (CMV status not recorded). Some clones in this sample may be carry-over from other donors' samples.

This clonotype was seen a handful of times. J is TRBJ2-1 and V is TRBV28; D may match TRBD1 or TRBD2 (5 bases each). CDR1 and CDR2 from the germline V gene are MDHEN and SYDVKM. The ends were cut back, 8 bases at V and 6 bases at J, with 14 bases in the middle. This CDR3 spans 13 amino acids. In DNA form, the CDR3 reads TGTGCCAGCGGGAGCCAGAGGGGCAATGAGCAGTTCTTC. Amino acid sequence: CASGSQRGNEQFF.

The chain recombines TRBV12-3 or TRBV12-4 with TRBJ2-2, with D possibly being TRBD2 (5 bases). The CDR3 is 15 amino acids. The germline V and J ends were trimmed by 5 bases and 4 bases, with 14 bases remaining between them. The CDR3 here is CASSLRGVGTGELFF. The CDR3 DNA is TGTGCCAGCAGTCTCCGGGGAGTGGGCACCGGGGAGCTGTTTTTT.

The chain employs TRBV28 and TRBJ2-4, with a tentative D call TRBD1 (5 bases). Per germline, CDR1 MDHEN and CDR2 SYDVKM. The V end was cut by 2 bases, the J end by 2 bases, with 13 bases between. CDR3 length equals 16 residues. The chain's CDR3 is CASSLRAGLTKNIQYF. CDR3 in DNA: TGTGCCAGCAGTTTACGGGCAGGGTTGACCAAAAACATTCAGTACTTC.

The chain is built from TRBV6-2 or TRBV6-3 and TRBJ2-5, with D unresolved. V dropped 6 bases and J dropped 5 bases, with 19 bases sitting between them. CDR3 length: 15 amino acids. Germline values: CDR1 MNHEY, CDR2 SVGEGT. The CDR3, as DNA: TGTGCCAGCAGCTCTCAGGACCGTTTGATGGAGACCCAGTACTTC. Its translation: CASSSQDRLMETQYF.

This chain connects TRBV5-6 to TRBJ2-1; TRBD2 might be the D (6 bases). V shed 0 bases and J shed 6 bases, with 16 bases lying between them. CDR3 length: 16 residues. Germline V CDR1 and CDR2: SGHDT, YYEEEE. Here the CDR3 DNA reads TGTGCCAGCAGCTTGGCAGGGACTCGAGCGGGCAATGAGCAGTTCTTC. It encodes CASSLAGTRAGNEQFF.

The rearrangement joins TRBV6-5 to TRBJ2-5; the D gene is possibly TRBD1 (5 bases). Looked up from germline, CDR1 is MNHEY and CDR2 is SVGAGI. CDR3 size: 14 residues. Trimming pared 2 bases from V and 3 bases from J, leaving 10 bases between. The DNA of the CDR3 is TGTGCCAGCAGTTACGCAGGGCCCGAAGAGACCCAGTACTTC. Its translation is CASSYAGPEETQYF.

The chain couples TRBV7-9 to TRBJ1-2; the D gene is possibly TRBD1 (6 bases). The CDR3 runs 15 residues. V was clipped by 5 bases and J by 0 bases, with 13 bases between them. Germline-derived CDR1 and CDR2 are SEHNR and FQNEAQ (reference sequence). In DNA form, the CDR3 reads TGTGCCAGCAGCCCTAGCGGACAGACTAACTATGGCTACACCTTC. Translated: CASSPSGQTNYGYTF.

The chain is built from TRBV20-1 and TRBJ2-5; 7 nucleotides match TRBD2. Germline lookup yields CDR1 DFQATT and CDR2 SNEGSKA (reference sequence). The CDR3 loop spans 16 amino acids. The V gene end was trimmed by 1 base and the J gene end by 1 base; junction bases not matched to a gene: 9. In DNA, the CDR3 is TGCAGTGCTAGAGTTTTAGGCGGGGGACTCCAAGAGACCCAGTACTTC. Translated, it gives CSARVLGGGLQETQYF.

This clonotype was found a few times. V gene TRBV29-1 combines with J gene TRBJ2-7, with D possibly being TRBD1 (6 bases). CDR3 length: 15 amino acids. Trimming cost V 0 bases and J 2 bases, with 14 bases left between them. Germline V CDR1 and CDR2: SQVTM, ANQGSEA. This chain's CDR3 is CSVEDQDSPTYEQYF. As DNA, the CDR3 is TGCAGCGTTGAAGATCAGGACAGCCCTACCTACGAGCAGTACTTC.

This clonotype was picked up a small number of times. The CDR3 is CASSQALGRDTGELFF. CDR3 DNA: TGTGCCAGCAGCCAGGCGCTGGGGAGGGACACCGGGGAGCTGTTTTTT. The chain recombines TRBV4-2 with TRBJ2-2; TRBD2 matches 7 bases. Germline values: CDR1 LGHNA, CDR2 YNFKEQ. The CDR3 has 16 amino acids. The J segment lost 3 bases and the V segment lost 3 bases, leaving 7 bases of the junction unmatched.

The J gene is TRBJ2-3, the V gene TRBV29-1, with D unresolved. Germline lookup yields CDR1 SQVTM and CDR2 ANQGSEA. The ends were cut back, 1 base at V and 4 bases at J, with 15 bases in the middle. The CDR3 totals 15 residues. This chain's CDR3 is CSVEGGAGPPDTQYF. In DNA, the CDR3 is TGCAGCGTTGAAGGAGGTGCCGGTCCTCCAGATACGCAGTATTTT.

This clonotype was counted a few times. The rearrangement uses TRBV19 and TRBJ2-1; 11 positions match TRBD2. With 2 bases clipped from V and 5 bases from J, the junction kept 8 bases outside the gene matches. Germline CDR1 LNHDA, CDR2 SQIVND (reference sequence). CDR3 length: 17 amino acids. The CDR3 nucleotides are TGTGCCAGTAGTATAATGGCACTAGCGGGGGCGCACAATGAGCAGTTCTTC. Encoded protein: CASSIMALAGAHNEQFF.

This clonotype has at least ten counts. The V call is TRBV7-6, the J call TRBJ2-2, with D unresolved. CDR1 is SGHVS, CDR2 FNYEAQ, per germline. The ends were cut back, 6 bases at V and 4 bases at J, with 6 bases in the middle. The CDR3 consists of 12 residues. Here the CDR3 reads CASREGTGELFF. CDR3 nucleotide sequence: TGTGCCAGCAGGGAAGGCACCGGGGAGCTGTTTTTT.

This clonotype has only a few counts. The CDR3 nucleotides read TGTGCCAGCAGCCTATTCGCGGGGGCCTACAATGAGCAGTTCTTC. Translated: CASSLFAGAYNEQFF. The chain couples TRBV14 to TRBJ2-1; 7 bases agree with TRBD2. The CDR3 has 15 amino acids. Germline V gene sequence: CDR1 SGHDN, CDR2 FVKESK. Germline trimming cut 4 bases from V and 2 bases from J; bases unmatched to any gene: 5.

This clonotype was observed a few times. The chain combines TRBV27 with TRBJ1-2, with D perhaps TRBD1 (6 bases). Germline CDR1 is MNHEY and CDR2 is SMNVEV (reference sequence). This CDR3 comprises 15 residues. Trimming removed 5 bases from V and 8 bases from J, with 21 bases in between. The CDR3 region has the DNA TGTGCCAGCAGTGATCGGCGGGGGGACACCATCGGCTACACCTTC. Amino acids: CASSDRRGDTIGYTF.

V usage is TRBV6-2 or TRBV6-3 and J usage is TRBJ2-3; TRBD2 matches at 10 bases. CDR1 and CDR2 from the germline V gene are MNHEY and SVGEGT. After removal of 0 bases from V and 0 bases from J, the junction contained 6 bases not matched to a gene. The CDR3 is 18 residues long. The CDR3 coding sequence is TGTGCCAGCAGTTACTCGACAGCGGGGGGGACTAGCACAGATACGCAGTATTTT. It codes for CASSYSTAGGTSTDTQYF.

The chain uses TRBV27 and TRBJ1-2, with D hard to call. V lost 6 bases and J lost 2, with 13 bases in between. The CDR3 loop spans 14 amino acids. Germline CDR1 is MNHEY and CDR2 is SMNVEV (reference sequence). In DNA, the CDR3 is TGTGCCAGCAGACCGACGGAGTTAAACTATGGCTACACCTTC. Translating gives CASRPTELNYGYTF.

Regarding this clonotype: The junction and the germline gene differ at one end; a read error may be behind it. The chain carries TRBV29-1 and TRBJ2-1; D may be TRBD1 (6 bases). The CDR3 consists of 16 residues. CDR1 is SQVTM, CDR2 ANQGSEA, per germline. The CDR3 DNA sequence: TGCAGCGTTGAAGGGGTCTGGGGGCTTTCCTACGATGAGCAGTTCTTC. Amino acid sequence: CSVEGVWGLSYDEQFF.